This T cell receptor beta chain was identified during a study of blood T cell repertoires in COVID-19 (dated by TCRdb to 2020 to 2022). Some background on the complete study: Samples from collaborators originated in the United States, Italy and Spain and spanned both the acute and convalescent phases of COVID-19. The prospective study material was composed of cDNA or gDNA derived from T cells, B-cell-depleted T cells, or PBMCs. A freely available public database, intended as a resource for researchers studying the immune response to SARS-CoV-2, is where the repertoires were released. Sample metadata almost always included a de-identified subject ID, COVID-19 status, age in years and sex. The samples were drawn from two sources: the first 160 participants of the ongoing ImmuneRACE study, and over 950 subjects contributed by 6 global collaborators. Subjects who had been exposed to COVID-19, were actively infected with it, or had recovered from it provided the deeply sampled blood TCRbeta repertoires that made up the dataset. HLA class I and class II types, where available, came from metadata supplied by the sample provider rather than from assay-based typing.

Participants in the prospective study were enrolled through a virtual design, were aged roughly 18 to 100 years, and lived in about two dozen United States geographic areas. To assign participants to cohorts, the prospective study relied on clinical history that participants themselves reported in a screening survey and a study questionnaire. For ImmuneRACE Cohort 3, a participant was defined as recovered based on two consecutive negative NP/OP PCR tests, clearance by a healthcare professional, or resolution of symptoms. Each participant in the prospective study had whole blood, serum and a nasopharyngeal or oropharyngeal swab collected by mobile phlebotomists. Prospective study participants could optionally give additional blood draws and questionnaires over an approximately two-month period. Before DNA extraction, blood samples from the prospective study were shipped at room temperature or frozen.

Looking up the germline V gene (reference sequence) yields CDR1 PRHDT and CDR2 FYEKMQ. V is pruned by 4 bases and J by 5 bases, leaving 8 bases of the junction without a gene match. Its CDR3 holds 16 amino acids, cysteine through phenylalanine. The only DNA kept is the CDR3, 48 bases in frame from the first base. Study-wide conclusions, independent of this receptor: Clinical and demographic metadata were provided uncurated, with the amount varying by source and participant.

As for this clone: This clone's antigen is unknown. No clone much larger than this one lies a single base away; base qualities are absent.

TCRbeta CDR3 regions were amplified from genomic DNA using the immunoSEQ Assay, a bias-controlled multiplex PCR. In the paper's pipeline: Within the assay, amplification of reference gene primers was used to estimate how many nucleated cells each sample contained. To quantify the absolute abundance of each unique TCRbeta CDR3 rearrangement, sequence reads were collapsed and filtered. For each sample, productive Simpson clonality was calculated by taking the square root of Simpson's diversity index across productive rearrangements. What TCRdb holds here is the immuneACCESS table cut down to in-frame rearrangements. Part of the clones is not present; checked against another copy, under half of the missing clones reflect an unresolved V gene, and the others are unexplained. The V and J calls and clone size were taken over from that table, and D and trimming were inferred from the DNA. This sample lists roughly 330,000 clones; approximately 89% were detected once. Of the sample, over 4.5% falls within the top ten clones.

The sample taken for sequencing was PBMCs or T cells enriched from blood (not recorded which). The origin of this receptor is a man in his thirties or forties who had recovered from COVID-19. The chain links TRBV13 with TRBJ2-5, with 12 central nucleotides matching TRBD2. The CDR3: CASSSGRTSGVETQYF. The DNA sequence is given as TGTGCCAGCAGCTCCGGCCGGACTAGCGGGGTGGAGACCCAGTACTTC.